This T cell receptor beta chain was found in a study of T cell responses to AZD1222 COVID-19 vaccine. Study results and limitations: Donors in the cohort were predominantly white British and more often female, and clonal diversity was possibly underestimated.

On this clone: Its target is not known.

The CDR3 has 12 amino acids. Germline V gene lookup returns CDR1 PRHDT and CDR2 FYEKMQ (reference sequence). Trimming cost V 0 bases and J 12 bases; bases outside gene matches: 1. Some clones are missing from TCRdb's copy, which holds only in-frame ones; the method was immunoSEQ multiplex PCR. The sample yields under 150,000 clones, over 90% seen once. The TCR comes from an adult in good health. The sample here was peripheral blood, taken on day 0 of AZD1222 vaccination. The chain combines TRBV13 with TRBJ1-5, with 8 bases that match TRBD1. Here the CDR3 DNA reads TGTGCCAGCAGCTTAGGGGACAGGGACCAGCATTTT. Protein sequence: CASSLGDRDQHF.